The sequence of this T cell receptor (beta chain) was determined in a study of CD8+ T cells in alopecia areata (dated by TCRdb to about 2018). Notes on the research overall: The treated patients took part in an open-label pilot trial in which moderate-to-severe alopecia areata was treated with oral tofacitinib at 5 to 10 mg twice daily. Scalp clonality was compared among normal scalp (n=4), patchy alopecia areata scalp (n=8), and alopecia totalis/universalis scalp (n=8). High-throughput TCRbeta sequencing was used to examine T cell clonal expansion in alopecia areata in both the C3H/HeJ mouse model and human patients. On the human side, TCRbeta sequencing was run on scalp tissue and on sorted CD4+ and CD8+ peripheral blood T cells from healthy controls and from alopecia areata patients with either patchy or totalis/universalis disease. Patients stayed on tofacitinib for 6 to 18 months and then had 6 months of follow-up off drug so that delayed response and recurrence could be assessed. The RNA source kit depended on sample type: the PAXgene miRNA kit for fixed scalp, the miRNeasy kit for PBMCs, and the RNeasy kit for mouse skin. TCRbeta CDR3 regions were amplified by immunoSEQ multiplex PCR using 35 Vbeta forward and 13 Jbeta reverse primers. Patients on tofacitinib were biopsied at baseline and after 4 and 24 weeks of treatment, and several of the patients also had a later scalp biopsy.

Read against the paper, the sample's time point label means: baseline before oral tofacitinib. Lesional scalp punch biopsies and peripheral blood were obtained from alopecia areata patients. PBMCs were isolated by density centrifugation and stained for CD3, CD4 and CD8, and CD4+ and CD8+ T cells were sorted on a FACSAria. Based on the germline V gene (reference sequence), the CDR1 and CDR2 sequences are SEHNR and FQNEAQ. The CDR3 has 14 amino acids, counting the end cysteine and phenylalanine. Left in the record is the CDR3 DNA by itself, 42 bases read in frame from the first base. V and J lose 4 bases and 3 bases, and a span of 12 bases separates them. The library came from the immunoSEQ multiplex PCR assay. RNA was extracted from all samples and reverse transcribed into cDNA, which served as template for TCR sequencing. First-strand cDNA was synthesized using SuperScript III with a 2:1 mix of oligo-dT and random hexamers. A synthetic immune receptor repertoire was used to measure amplification bias, and any remaining bias was corrected computationally. In the authors' own workflow: Raw reads were preprocessed for error removal, and CDR3 was defined according to IMGT conventions as running from the conserved cysteine to phenylalanine. Clonality was computed as 1 minus the Shannon entropy, with the entropy normalized by log2 of the number of productive unique TCRs. Scalp TCRbeta sequences were cross-referenced with sorted blood CD4 and CD8 repertoires so that the CD4 or CD8 identity of scalp clones could be inferred. Sourced from immuneACCESS, this table was stored by TCRdb with only in-frame sequences that have V and J called. A share of the clones is absent; for the studies checked, an unresolved V gene accounts for under half, and the remainder has no known explanation. V and J calls and clone size are those listed in that table; D and trimming were worked out from the DNA. The sample table contains about 150,000 clones; only one count was recorded for over 70% of them. The top ten constitute more than 13% of the sample.

This clone was seen more than once but under ten times. The specificity of this receptor is unknown. Base qualities are not provided; no much larger clone lies one nucleotide away. Overall study outcomes, separate from this receptor: Unlike mouse skin, where gammadelta T cells dominate, normal human skin contains resident alphabeta T cells that get sequenced too, which complicates analysis of the scalp TCR repertoire. Compared with normal scalp, lesional scalp had higher clonality and more expanded CD8+ clones, particularly in alopecia totalis/universalis, a pattern that suggests antigenic drive. Shared TCR sequences between patients were less evident than in mice, which may be partly attributable to HLA diversity in the patient population.

The clonotype was recovered from a human donor with alopecia areata. Here the sequenced sample was CD8+ T cells sorted from blood, taken at week 0. Rearrangement joined TRBV7-9 to TRBJ2-5, with TRBD1 as a weak D call on 6 bases. The nucleotides read TGTGCCAGCAGCTCTACGGACAGAGAAGAGACCCAGTACTTC. Its protein reads: CASSSTDREETQYF.